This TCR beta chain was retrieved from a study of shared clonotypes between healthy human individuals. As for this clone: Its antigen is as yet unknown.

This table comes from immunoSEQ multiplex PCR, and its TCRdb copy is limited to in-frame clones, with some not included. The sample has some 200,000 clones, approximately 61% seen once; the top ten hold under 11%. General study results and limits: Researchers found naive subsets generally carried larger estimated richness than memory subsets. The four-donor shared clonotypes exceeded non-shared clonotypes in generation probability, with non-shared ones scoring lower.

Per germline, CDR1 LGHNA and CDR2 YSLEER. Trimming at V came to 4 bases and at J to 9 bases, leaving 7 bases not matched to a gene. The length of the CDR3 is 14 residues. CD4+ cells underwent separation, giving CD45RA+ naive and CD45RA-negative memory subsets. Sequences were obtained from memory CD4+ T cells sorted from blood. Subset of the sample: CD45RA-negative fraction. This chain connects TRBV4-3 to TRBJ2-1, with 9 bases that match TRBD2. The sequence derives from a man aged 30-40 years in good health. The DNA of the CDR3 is TGCGCCAGCAGCCGAGCGGGAGGACGAAGTGAGCAGTTCTTC. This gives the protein CASSRAGGRSEQFF.